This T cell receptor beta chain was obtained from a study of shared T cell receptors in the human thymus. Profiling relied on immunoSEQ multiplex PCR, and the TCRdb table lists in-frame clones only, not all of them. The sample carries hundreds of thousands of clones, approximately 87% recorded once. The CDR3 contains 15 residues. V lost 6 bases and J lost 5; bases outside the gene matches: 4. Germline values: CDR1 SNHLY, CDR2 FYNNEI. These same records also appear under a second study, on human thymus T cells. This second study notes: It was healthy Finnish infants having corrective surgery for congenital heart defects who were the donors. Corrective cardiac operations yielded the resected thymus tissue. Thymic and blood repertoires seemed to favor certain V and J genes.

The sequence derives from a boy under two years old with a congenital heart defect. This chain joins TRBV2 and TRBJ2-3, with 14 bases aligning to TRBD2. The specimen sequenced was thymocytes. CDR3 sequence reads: CASRGTSGSLDTQYF. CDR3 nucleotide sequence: TGTGCCAGCAGGGGGACTAGCGGGAGTTTAGATACGCAGTATTTT.